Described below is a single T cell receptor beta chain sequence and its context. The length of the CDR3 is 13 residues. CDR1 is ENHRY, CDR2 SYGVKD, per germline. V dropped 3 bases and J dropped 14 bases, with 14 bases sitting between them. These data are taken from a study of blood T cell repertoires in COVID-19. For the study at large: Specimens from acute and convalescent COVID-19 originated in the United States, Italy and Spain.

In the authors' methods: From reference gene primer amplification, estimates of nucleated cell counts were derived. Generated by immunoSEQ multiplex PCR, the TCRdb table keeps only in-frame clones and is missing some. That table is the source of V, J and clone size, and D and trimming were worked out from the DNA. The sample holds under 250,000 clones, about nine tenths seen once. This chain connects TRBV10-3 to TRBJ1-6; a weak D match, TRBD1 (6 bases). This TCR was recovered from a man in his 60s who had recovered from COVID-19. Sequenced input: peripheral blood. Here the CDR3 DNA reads TGTGCCATCAGTGATGGACCATCAGGGGCCCTCCACTTT. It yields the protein CAISDGPSGALHF.